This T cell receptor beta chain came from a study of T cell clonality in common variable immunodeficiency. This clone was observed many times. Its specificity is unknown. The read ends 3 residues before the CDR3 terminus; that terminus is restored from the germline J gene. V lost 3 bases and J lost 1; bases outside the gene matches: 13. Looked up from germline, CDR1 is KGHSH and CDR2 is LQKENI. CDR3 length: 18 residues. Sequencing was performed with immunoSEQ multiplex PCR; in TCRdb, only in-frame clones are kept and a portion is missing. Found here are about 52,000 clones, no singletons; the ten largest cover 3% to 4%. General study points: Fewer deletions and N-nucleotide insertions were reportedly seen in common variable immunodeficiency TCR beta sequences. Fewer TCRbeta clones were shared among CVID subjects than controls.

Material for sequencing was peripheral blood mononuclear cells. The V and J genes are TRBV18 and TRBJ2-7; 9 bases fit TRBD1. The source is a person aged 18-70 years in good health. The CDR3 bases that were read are TGTGCCAGCTCACCCCGGGTCCCACAGGGGGCGGGGTCCTACGAG. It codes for CASSPRVPQGAGSYE. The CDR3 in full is CASSPRVPQGAGSYEQYF.